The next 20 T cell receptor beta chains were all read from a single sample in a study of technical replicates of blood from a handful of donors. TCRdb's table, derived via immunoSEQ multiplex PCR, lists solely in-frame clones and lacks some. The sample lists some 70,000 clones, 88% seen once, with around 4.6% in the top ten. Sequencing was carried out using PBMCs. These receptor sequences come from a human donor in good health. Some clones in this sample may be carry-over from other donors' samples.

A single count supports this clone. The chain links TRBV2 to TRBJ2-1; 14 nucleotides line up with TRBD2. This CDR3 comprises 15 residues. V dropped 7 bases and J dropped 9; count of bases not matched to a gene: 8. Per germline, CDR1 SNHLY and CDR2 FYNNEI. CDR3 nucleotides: TGTGCCAGCAAAACCGGGACTAGCGGGAGAACTGAGCAGTTCTTC. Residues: CASKTGTSGRTEQFF.

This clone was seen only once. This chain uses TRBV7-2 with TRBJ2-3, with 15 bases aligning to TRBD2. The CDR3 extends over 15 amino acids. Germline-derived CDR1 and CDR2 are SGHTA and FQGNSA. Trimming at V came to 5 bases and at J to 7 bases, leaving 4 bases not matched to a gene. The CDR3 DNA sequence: TGTGCCAGCAGCCCCGGACTAGCGGGAGGGTATACGCAGTATTTT. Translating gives CASSPGLAGGYTQYF.

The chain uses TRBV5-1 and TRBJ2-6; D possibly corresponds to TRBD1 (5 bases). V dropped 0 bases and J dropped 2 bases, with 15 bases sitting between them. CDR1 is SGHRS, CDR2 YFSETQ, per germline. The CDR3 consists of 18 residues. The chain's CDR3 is CASSLVRKGIAGANVLTF. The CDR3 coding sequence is TGCGCCAGCAGCTTGGTCAGGAAGGGGATCGCTGGGGCCAACGTCCTGACTTTC.

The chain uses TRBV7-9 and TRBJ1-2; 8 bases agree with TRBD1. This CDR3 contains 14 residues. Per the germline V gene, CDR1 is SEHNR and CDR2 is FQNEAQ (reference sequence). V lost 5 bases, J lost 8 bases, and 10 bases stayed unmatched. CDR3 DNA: TGTGCCAGCAGCCCAGGGACAGGTCCGGGCGGCTACACCTTC. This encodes CASSPGTGPGGYTF.

Here the CDR3 reads CASSQDRSSYNSPLHF. The DNA of the CDR3 is TGCGCCAGCAGCCAAGATCGGAGCTCCTATAATTCACCCCTCCACTTT. The V call is TRBV4-3, the J call TRBJ1-6, with D unresolved. Deletions cut 0 bases from V and 0 bases from J, with 6 bases between. Germline values: CDR1 LGHNA, CDR2 YSLEER. The CDR3 totals 16 residues.

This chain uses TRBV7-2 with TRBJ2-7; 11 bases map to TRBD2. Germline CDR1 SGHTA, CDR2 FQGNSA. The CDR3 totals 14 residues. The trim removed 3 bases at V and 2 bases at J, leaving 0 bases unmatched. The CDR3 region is CASSFSGGAYEQYF. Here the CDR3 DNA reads TGTGCCAGCAGCTTTAGCGGGGGGGCCTACGAGCAGTACTTC.

Here the CDR3 DNA reads TGTGCCAGCACCATGGCGGCTACTGGGGCCAACGTCCTGACTTTC. The encoded protein is CASTMAATGANVLTF. This chain connects TRBV7-2 to TRBJ2-6; D is unclear. CDR3 length equals 15 residues. V was clipped by 7 bases and J by 2 bases, with 12 bases between them. Germline V gene data show CDR1 as SGHTA and CDR2 as FQGNSA. The full variable domain, with the rest looked up from reference TRBV7-2 and TRBJ2-6, is GAGVSQSPSNKVTEKGKDVELRCDPISGHTALYWYRQSLGQGLEFLIYFQGNSAPDKSGLPSDRFSAERTGGSVSTLTIQRTQQEDSAVYLCASTMAATGANVLTFGAGSRLTVL.

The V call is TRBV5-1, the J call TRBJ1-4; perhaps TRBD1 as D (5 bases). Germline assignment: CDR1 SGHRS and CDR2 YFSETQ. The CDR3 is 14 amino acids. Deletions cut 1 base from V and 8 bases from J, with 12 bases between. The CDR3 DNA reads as TGCGCCAGCAGCTTGAATAGCGGGGGAGAAAAACTGTTTTTT. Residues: CASSLNSGGEKLFF. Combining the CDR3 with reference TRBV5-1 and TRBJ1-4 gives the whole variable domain KAGVTQTPRYLIKTRGQQVTLSCSPISGHRSVSWYQQTPGQGLQFLFEYFSETQRNKGNFPGRFSGRQFSNSRSEMNVSTLELGDSALYLCASSLNSGGEKLFFGSGTQLSVL.

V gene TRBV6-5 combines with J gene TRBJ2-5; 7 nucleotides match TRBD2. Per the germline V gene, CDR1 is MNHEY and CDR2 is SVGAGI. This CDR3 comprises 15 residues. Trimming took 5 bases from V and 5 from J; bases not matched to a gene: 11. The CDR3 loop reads CASSTQRELRETQYF. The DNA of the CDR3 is TGTGCCAGCAGTACACAGCGGGAATTGAGGGAGACCCAGTACTTC.

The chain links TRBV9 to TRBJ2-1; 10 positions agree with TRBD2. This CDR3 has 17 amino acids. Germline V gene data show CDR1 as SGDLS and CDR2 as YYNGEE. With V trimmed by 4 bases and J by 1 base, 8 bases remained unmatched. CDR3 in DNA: TGTGCCAGCAGCCCCCGTAGGGGACTAGCGTCCTACAATGAGCAGTTCTTC. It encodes CASSPRRGLASYNEQFF.

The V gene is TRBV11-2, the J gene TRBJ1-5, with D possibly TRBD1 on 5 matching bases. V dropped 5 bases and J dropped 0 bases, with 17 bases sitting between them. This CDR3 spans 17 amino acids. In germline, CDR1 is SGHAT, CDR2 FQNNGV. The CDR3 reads CASSPFSGHDSNQPQHF. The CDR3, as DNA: TGTGCCAGCAGCCCTTTTTCCGGACACGATAGCAATCAGCCCCAGCATTTT.

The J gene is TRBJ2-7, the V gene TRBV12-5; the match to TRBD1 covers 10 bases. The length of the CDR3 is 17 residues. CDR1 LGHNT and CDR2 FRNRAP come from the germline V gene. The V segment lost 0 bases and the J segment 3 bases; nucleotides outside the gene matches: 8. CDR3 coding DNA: TGTGCTAGTGGTTTGGTAGTACCGGGACAGGGGAACTACGAGCAGTACTTC. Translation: CASGLVVPGQGNYEQYF.

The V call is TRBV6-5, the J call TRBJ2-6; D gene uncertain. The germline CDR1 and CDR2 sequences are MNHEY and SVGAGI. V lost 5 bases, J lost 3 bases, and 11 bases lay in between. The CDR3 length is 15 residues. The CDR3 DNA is TGTGCCAGCAGTCACGGTCAGGTTGGGGCCAACGTCCTGACTTTC. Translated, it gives CASSHGQVGANVLTF.

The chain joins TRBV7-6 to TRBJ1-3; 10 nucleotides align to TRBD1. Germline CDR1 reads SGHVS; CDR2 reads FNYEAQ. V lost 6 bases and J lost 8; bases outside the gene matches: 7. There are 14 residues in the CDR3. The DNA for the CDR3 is TGTGCCAGCAGGTCCGGACAGGGGGTAGACACCATATATTTT. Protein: CASRSGQGVDTIYF.

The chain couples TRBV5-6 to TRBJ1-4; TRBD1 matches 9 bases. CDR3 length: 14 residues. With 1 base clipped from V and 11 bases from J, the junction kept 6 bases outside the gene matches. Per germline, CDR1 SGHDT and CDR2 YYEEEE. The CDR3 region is CASSLSGTGWKLFF. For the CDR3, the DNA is TGTGCCAGCAGCTTGTCCGGGACAGGGTGGAAACTGTTTTTT.

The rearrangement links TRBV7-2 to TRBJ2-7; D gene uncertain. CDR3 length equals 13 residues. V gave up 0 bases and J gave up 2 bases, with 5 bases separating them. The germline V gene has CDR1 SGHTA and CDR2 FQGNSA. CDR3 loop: CASSLAATYEQYF. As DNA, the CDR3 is TGTGCCAGCAGCTTAGCAGCTACCTACGAGCAGTACTTC.

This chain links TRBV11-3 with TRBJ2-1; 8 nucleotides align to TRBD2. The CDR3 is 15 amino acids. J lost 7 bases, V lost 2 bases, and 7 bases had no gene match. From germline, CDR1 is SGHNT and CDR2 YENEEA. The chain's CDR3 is CASSLNGRAGNEQFF. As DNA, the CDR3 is TGTGCCAGCAGCTTAAACGGGAGGGCCGGGAATGAGCAGTTCTTC.

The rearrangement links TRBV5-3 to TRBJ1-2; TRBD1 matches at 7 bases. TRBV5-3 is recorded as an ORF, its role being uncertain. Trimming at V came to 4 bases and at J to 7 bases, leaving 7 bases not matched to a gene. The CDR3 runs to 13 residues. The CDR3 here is CARSPKQGRGYTF. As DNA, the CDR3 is TGTGCCAGAAGCCCTAAACAGGGGCGTGGCTACACCTTC.

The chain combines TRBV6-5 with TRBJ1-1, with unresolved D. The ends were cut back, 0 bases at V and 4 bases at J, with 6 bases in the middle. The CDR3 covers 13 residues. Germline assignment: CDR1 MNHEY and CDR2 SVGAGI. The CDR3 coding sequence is TGTGCCAGCAGTTACTCTATTATCACTGAAGCTTTCTTT. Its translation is CASSYSIITEAFF.

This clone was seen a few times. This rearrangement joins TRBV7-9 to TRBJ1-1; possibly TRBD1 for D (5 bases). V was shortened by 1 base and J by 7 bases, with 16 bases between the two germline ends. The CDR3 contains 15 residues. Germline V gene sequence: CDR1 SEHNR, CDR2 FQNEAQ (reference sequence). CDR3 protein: CASSLVNAGGSEAFF. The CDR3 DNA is TGTGCCAGCAGCTTAGTTAACGCGGGGGGGAGTGAAGCTTTCTTT. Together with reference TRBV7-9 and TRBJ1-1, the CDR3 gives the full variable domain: DTGVSQNPRHKITKRGQNVTFRCDPISEHNRLYWYRQTLGQGPEFLTYFQNEAQLEKSRLLSDRFSAERPKGSFSTLEIQRTEQGDSAMYLCASSLVNAGGSEAFFGQGTRLTVV.